This T cell receptor (beta chain) comes out of a study of blood T cell repertoires in COVID-19. Study context: The cDNA or gDNA used as material had been derived from T cells, B-cell-depleted T cells, or PBMCs.

This CDR3 has 14 residues. Germline V CDR1 and CDR2: MDHEN, SYDVKM. V was pared by 8 bases and J by 4 bases, with 15 bases between. Profiled with immunoSEQ multiplex PCR; TCRdb holds only in-frame clones, not every one. Among around 67,000 clones listed, just over 85% were seen once. Sequenced material: peripheral blood. The chain joins TRBV28 to TRBJ2-1; a possible D gene is TRBD1 (5 bases). The receptor was derived from an elderly woman with active or convalescent COVID-19. As DNA, the CDR3 is TGTGCCAGCGTGCGAGTGACAGCATACAATGAGCAGTTCTTC. Its protein product is CASVRVTAYNEQFF.